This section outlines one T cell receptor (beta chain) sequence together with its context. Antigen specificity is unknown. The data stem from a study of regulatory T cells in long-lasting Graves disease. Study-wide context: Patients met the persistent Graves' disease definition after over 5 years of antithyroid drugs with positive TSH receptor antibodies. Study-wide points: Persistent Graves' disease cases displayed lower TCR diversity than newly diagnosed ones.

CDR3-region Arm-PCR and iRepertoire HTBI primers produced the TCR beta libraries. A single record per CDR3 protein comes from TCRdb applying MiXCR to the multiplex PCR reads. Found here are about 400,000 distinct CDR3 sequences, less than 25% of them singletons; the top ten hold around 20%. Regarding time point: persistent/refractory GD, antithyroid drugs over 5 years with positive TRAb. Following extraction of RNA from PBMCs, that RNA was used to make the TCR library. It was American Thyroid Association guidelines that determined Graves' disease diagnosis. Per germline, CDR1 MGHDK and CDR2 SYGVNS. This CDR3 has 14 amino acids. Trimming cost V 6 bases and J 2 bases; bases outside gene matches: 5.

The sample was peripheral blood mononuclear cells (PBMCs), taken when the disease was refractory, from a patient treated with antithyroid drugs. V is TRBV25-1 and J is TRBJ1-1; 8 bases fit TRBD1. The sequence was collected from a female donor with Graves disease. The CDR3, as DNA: TGTGCCAGCAGCATGACAGGGGCTAACACTGAAGCTTTCTTT. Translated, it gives CASSMTGANTEAFF.